The present T cell receptor (beta chain) was sequenced within a study of blood T cell repertoires in COVID-19. Study summary: Samples came from the United States, Italy and Spain, spanning acute and convalescent COVID-19. T cells, B-cell-depleted T cells, or PBMCs supplied cDNA or gDNA.

Germline assignment: CDR1 MNHEY and CDR2 SMNVEV (reference sequence). The CDR3 is made up of 16 amino acids. Trimming removed 7 bases from V and 2 bases from J; junction bases left unmatched: 6. Libraries were prepared by immunoSEQ multiplex PCR; TCRdb keeps only in-frame clonotypes and omits some of them. In the table there are some 100,000 clones, around 88% of which are singletons. The TCR sequence derives from a woman in her 70s with acute or convalescent COVID-19. The sequencing input was peripheral blood. This chain links TRBV27 with TRBJ2-6; 9 bases fit TRBD1. Written as DNA, the CDR3 is TGTGCCAGCACCGGGACAGGGCGCCCTGGGGCCAACGTCCTGACTTTC. Translation: CASTGTGRPGANVLTF. Based on the CDR3 plus reference TRBV27 and TRBJ2-6, the full variable domain is EAQVTQNPRYLITVTGKKLTVTCSQNMNHEYMSWYRQDPGLGLRQIYYSMNVEVTDKGDVPEGYKVSRKEKRNFPLILESPSPNQTSLYFCASTGTGRPGANVLTFGAGSRLTVL.